This TCR beta chain was found in a study of response to subunit inactivated influenza vaccine. This clonotype was observed many times. The antigen remains unidentified. TCRdb fed the RT-PCR reads into MiXCR, producing one record per CDR3 protein. The data contain around 650,000 distinct CDR3 sequences, approximately 14% of them singletons. Study outcomes and limitations: Each seasonal flu vaccination may recruit only limited new T cells, authors suggested.

This sequence originates from a man aged 50-59 years who received an inactivated influenza vaccine. Specimen: PBMCs from blood, collected roughly 12 days after vaccination.

The CDR3 protein is CASSVAHSGDTQYF. CDR3 coding DNA: TGTGCCAGCAGCGTAGCTCACAGTGGGGATACGCAGTATTTT. V usage is TRBV9 and J usage is TRBJ2-3; D remains unclear. The CDR3 totals 14 residues. The V and J ends lost 0 bases and 6 bases respectively, with 11 bases between them. Germline V CDR1 and CDR2: SGDLS, YYNGEE.